The present T cell receptor (beta chain) was sequenced within a study of beta chain features in type 1 diabetes. About the research overall: Age, gender and cell yields were alike across patients and healthy donors. The study's findings and limits: Moderately but significantly shorter TCRB CDR3s were found in Type 1 diabetes patients in all four CD4+ subsets.

A word on this clone: The antigen is unknown.

Germline V gives CDR1 SEHNR, CDR2 FQNEAQ (reference sequence). Trimming left V 1 base short and J 1 base short, with 7 bases between. This CDR3 is 14 amino acids long. Expressed TCRB transcripts were sequenced, since all the RNA that had been isolated was reverse transcribed. The repertoire was sequenced with immunoSEQ multiplex PCR; TCRdb's copy has only in-frame clones and lacks some. The sample has about 44,000 clones, approximately 70% seen once; the top ten hold about 2%. Without exception, sorted populations had purity beyond 98%. The sample consisted of Tregs from blood. V and J are TRBV7-9 and TRBJ1-1; D gene ambiguous. The TCR comes from a woman aged 18-29 years with type 1 diabetes. The CDR3 region is CASSLDQSNTEAFF. The CDR3 DNA follows: TGTGCCAGCAGCTTAGATCAGTCGAACACTGAAGCTTTCTTT.